The 8 T cell receptor beta chains in this list originate from one sample, sequenced in a study of radiotherapy plus CTLA-4 blockade in lung cancer. Sequenced by immunoSEQ multiplex PCR; TCRdb stores in-frame clones only, minus some. There are 30,000 to 40,000 clones in the sample; roughly 70% occur only once, and approximately 3.9% lies in the top ten. The source material was peripheral blood, sampled from a patient treated with radiotherapy plus ipilimumab. The source is a human donor with non-small cell lung cancer who had stable disease on radiotherapy plus ipilimumab.

The gene calls are TRBV5-6 and TRBJ2-1; tentatively, D is TRBD2 (7 bases). Germline V gene data show CDR1 as SGHDT and CDR2 as YYEEEE. The V gene lost 5 bases and the J gene lost 6 bases, with 18 bases spanning the gap. The CDR3 totals 15 residues. The CDR3: CASRGGYGGGNEQFF. CDR3 DNA: TGTGCCAGCAGGGGAGGGTACGGGGGCGGCAATGAGCAGTTCTTC.

The chain is built from TRBV5-1 and TRBJ2-1, with a possible D match to TRBD1 (6 bases). CDR3 length: 17 amino acids. Trimming stripped 7 bases from V and 5 bases from J, with 25 bases between. Looked up from germline, CDR1 is SGHRS and CDR2 is YFSETQ. The CDR3 DNA reads TGCGCCAGCGGTCGTGTCCGGCCAGGGGCGTCCGACAATGAGCAGTTCTTC. This encodes CASGRVRPGASDNEQFF.

The rearrangement joins TRBV11-2 to TRBJ1-4, with D maybe TRBD1 (5 bases). This CDR3 has 15 amino acids. The germline V gene encodes CDR1 SGHAT and CDR2 FQNNGV. Trimming took off 7 bases at V and 0 bases at J, with 12 bases between the two ends. In DNA form, the CDR3 reads TGTGCCAGCATCAGGAGGGGCACAACTAATGAAAAACTGTTTTTT. Translating gives CASIRRGTTNEKLFF.

The rearrangement joins TRBV19 to TRBJ2-2, with D possibly being TRBD1 (5 bases). Trimming cost V 7 bases and J 7 bases, with 16 bases left between them. The CDR3 is made up of 14 amino acids. Looked up from germline, CDR1 is LNHDA and CDR2 is SQIVND (reference sequence). DNA of the CDR3: TGTGCCAGTAACTCCCCGGGCAGGGACGGGGAGCTGTTTTTT. Protein: CASNSPGRDGELFF.

The rearrangement links TRBV7-2 to TRBJ2-1; no definite D call. This CDR3 has 13 amino acids. V lost 5 bases, J lost 5 bases, and 10 bases lay in between. Germline CDR1 is SGHTA and CDR2 is FQGNSA. In DNA, the CDR3 is TGTGCCAGCAGCGATTACACTAACAATGAGCAGTTCTTC. As protein: CASSDYTNNEQFF.

J is TRBJ1-2 and V is TRBV5-4; a possible D gene is TRBD1 (5 bases). The germline gives CDR1 SGHNT, CDR2 YYREEE (reference sequence). The CDR3 is 13 residues long. V was clipped by 2 bases and J by 6 bases, with 11 bases between them. This chain's CDR3 is CASSFQGLNGYTF. The CDR3 bases are TGTGCCAGCAGCTTTCAGGGATTAAATGGCTACACCTTC. The entire variable domain, with the rest obtained from reference TRBV5-4 and TRBJ1-2, is as follows: ETGVTQSPTHLIKTRGQQVTLRCSSQSGHNTVSWYQQALGQGPQFIFQYYREEENGRGNFPPRFSGLQFPNYSSELNVNALELDDSALYLCASSFQGLNGYTFGSGTRLTVV.

The chain is built from TRBV2 and TRBJ2-1; 9 bases map to TRBD1. Germline values: CDR1 SNHLY, CDR2 FYNNEI. The CDR3 length is 12 residues. Trimming took 3 bases from V and 10 from J; bases not matched to a gene: 1. CDR3 loop: CASSEDRGEQFF. The CDR3 region has the DNA TGTGCCAGCAGTGAGGACAGGGGCGAGCAGTTCTTC.

For the CDR3, the DNA is TGTGCCAGCAGTTTCCGGCTTGGGGACGAGCAGTACTTC. Translated: CASSFRLGDEQYF. This chain connects TRBV6-5 to TRBJ2-7; D is ambiguous. Trimming stripped 4 bases from V and 5 bases from J, with 12 bases between. Germline lookup yields CDR1 MNHEY and CDR2 SVGAGI. This CDR3 has 13 amino acids.